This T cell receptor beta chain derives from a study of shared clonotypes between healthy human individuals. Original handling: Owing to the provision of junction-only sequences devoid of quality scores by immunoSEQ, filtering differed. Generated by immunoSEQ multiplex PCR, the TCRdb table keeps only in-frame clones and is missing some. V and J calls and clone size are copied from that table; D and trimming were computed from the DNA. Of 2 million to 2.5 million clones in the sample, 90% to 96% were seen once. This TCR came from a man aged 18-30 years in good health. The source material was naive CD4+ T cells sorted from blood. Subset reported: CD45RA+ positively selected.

The CDR3 spells CASSLWGDRGYTF. CDR3 nucleotides: TGTGCCAGCTCCCTCTGGGGGGACCGGGGCTACACCTTC. This chain connects TRBV25-1 to TRBJ1-2; D might be TRBD1 (5 bases). With 8 bases removed from V and 8 bases from J, the gap between germline ends came to 18 bases. Germline V gives CDR1 MGHDK, CDR2 SYGVNS. The CDR3 covers 13 residues.